Shown below are 24 T cell receptor beta chains from a single sample sequenced in a study of shared clonotypes between healthy human individuals. Measured with immunoSEQ multiplex PCR; TCRdb has only the in-frame clones, and not every one. The sample gives about 2.3 million clones, approximately 95% of which show up once; about 0.39% is in the top ten. Material for sequencing was naive CD4+ T cells from PBMCs. As to subset: CD45RA+ positively selected. The receptors were sampled from a man between 18 and 35 years old in good health. Some clones in this sample may be carry-over from other donors' samples.

CDR3 in DNA: TGTGCCAGCAGCGAAACCTGGGATGGTGGCTTTGAGCAGTTCTTC. Amino acids: CASSETWDGGFEQFF. The chain combines TRBV9 with TRBJ2-1; D is uncertain. The CDR3 contains 15 residues. The germline V gene has CDR1 SGDLS and CDR2 YYNGEE. V lost 3 bases and J 9 bases, leaving 19 bases between the germline ends.

In the case of this clone: Other DNA sequences in this sample translate to the same CDR3. The chain recombines TRBV7-9 with TRBJ1-2; 10 bases are shared with TRBD1. Germline CDR1 is SEHNR and CDR2 is FQNEAQ (reference sequence). V was pared by 1 base and J by 8 bases, with 4 bases of the junction left unmatched. The CDR3 is 14 amino acids. The CDR3: CASSLGGQGGGYTF. In nucleotides, the CDR3 is TGTGCCAGCAGCTTAGGAGGACAGGGGGGAGGCTACACCTTC.

This chain connects TRBV7-8 to TRBJ2-7, with 8 positions matching TRBD2. This CDR3 comprises 17 residues. With 1 base clipped from V and 0 bases from J, the junction kept 8 bases outside the gene matches. From germline, CDR1 is SGHVS and CDR2 FQNEAQ. In nucleotides, the CDR3 is TGTGCCAGCAGCTTAGTGAGCGGGAGTATCAGCTCCTACGAGCAGTACTTC. Its protein product is CASSLVSGSISSYEQYF.

The V call is TRBV12-2, the J call TRBJ1-5; TRBD1 is the table's D call, not checked against the DNA. TRBV12-2 is recorded as a pseudogene. The CDR3 runs to 17 residues. CDR3 sequence: CASRFPGQILSNQPQHF. The CDR3 DNA is TGTGCAAGTCGCTTTCCGGGACAGATACTAAGTAATCAGCCCCAGCATTTT.

Concerning this clone: In the same sample, other DNA sequences code for this CDR3. The V gene is TRBV7-2, the J gene TRBJ2-3; the D is unclear. The CDR3 consists of 11 residues. Trimming removed 2 bases at V and 6 bases at J, with 3 bases between. The germline V gene encodes CDR1 SGHTA and CDR2 FQGNSA. CDR3 coding DNA: TGTGCCAGCAGCTTAAGTGATACGCAGTATTTT. It encodes CASSLSDTQYF.

The chain carries TRBV7-8 and TRBJ2-7; 8 bases line up with TRBD1. CDR1 SGHVS and CDR2 FQNEAQ come from the germline V gene. V dropped 5 bases and J dropped 1; count of bases not matched to a gene: 4. This CDR3 region has 14 residues. CDR3 coding DNA: TGTGCCAGCAGCAGGTGGGACAGGTCCTACGAGCAGTACTTC. Translating it yields CASSRWDRSYEQYF.

The CDR3 DNA is TGTGCCAGTCAAGCCGGACAAGTTTACGAGCAGTACTTC. This sequence encodes CASQAGQVYEQYF. The J gene is TRBJ2-7, the V gene TRBV18, with a tentative D call TRBD1 (5 bases). Trimming stripped 9 bases from V and 4 bases from J, with 16 bases between. The length of the CDR3 is 13 residues. Germline V CDR1 and CDR2: KGHSH, LQKENI.

The chain is built from TRBV6-4 and TRBJ1-3; the match to TRBD1 covers 8 bases. J gave up 7 bases and V 0 bases, and 8 bases lay outside the gene matches. The CDR3 is 16 amino acids. In germline, CDR1 is MRHNA, CDR2 SNTAGT. CDR3 loop: CASSDSWTGFFNTIYF. The CDR3 region has the DNA TGTGCCAGCAGTGACTCTTGGACAGGGTTTTTCAACACCATATATTTT.

The chain is built from TRBV19 and TRBJ2-1, with D perhaps assigned TRBD1 or TRBD2 (6 bases each). V was pared by 4 bases and J by 9 bases, with 16 bases between. The germline gives CDR1 LNHDA, CDR2 SQIVND (reference sequence). CDR3 length: 14 amino acids. This CDR3 reads CASSTGLPGAEQFF. For the CDR3, the DNA is TGTGCCAGTAGTACGGGACTCCCGGGGGCTGAGCAGTTCTTC.

V usage is TRBV18 and J usage is TRBJ2-1; no reliable D call. CDR1 KGHSH and CDR2 LQKENI come from the germline V gene. The V end lost 1 base, the J end lost 0 bases, and 16 bases lay between the germline ends. The CDR3 spans 18 residues. The CDR3 sequence: CASSPRVLASSSYNEQFF. The CDR3 DNA reads as TGTGCCAGCTCACCACGGGTCTTAGCTTCCAGCTCCTACAATGAGCAGTTCTTC.

This chain uses TRBV5-4 with TRBJ1-6, with D perhaps TRBD1 (6 bases). Trimming pared 0 bases from V and 10 bases from J, leaving 14 bases between. The V gene's germline CDR1 is SGHNT and CDR2 YYREEE (reference sequence). The CDR3 sequence is 15 residues long. This chain's CDR3 is CASSLAEQGGSPLHF. The CDR3 DNA sequence: TGTGCCAGCAGCTTGGCCGAACAGGGAGGGTCACCCCTCCACTTT.

The V gene is TRBV28, the J gene TRBJ1-5; 7 bases agree with TRBD1. Germline trimming cut 4 bases from V and 2 bases from J; bases unmatched to any gene: 5. The CDR3 consists of 15 residues. Germline CDR1 MDHEN, CDR2 SYDVKM. The CDR3 here is CASSSPGTGNQPQHF. The CDR3 DNA reads as TGTGCCAGCAGTTCCCCCGGGACAGGCAATCAGCCCCAGCATTTT.

The chain combines TRBV12-5 with TRBJ1-2; D is uncertain. V dropped 0 bases and J dropped 1 base, with 18 bases sitting between them. Germline-derived CDR1 and CDR2 are LGHNT and FRNRAP. The CDR3 covers 18 residues. The CDR3 loop is CASGLVGMVRDFNYGYTF. The CDR3 coding sequence is TGTGCTAGTGGTTTGGTAGGAATGGTTAGGGATTTTAACTATGGCTACACCTTC.

The gene calls are TRBV27 and TRBJ2-7, with TRBD1 matching 7 bases. Germline trimming cut 2 bases from V and 10 bases from J; bases unmatched to any gene: 11. Germline CDR1 and CDR2: MNHEY and SMNVEV (reference sequence). The CDR3 consists of 14 residues. CDR3 sequence: CASSLPWDRATQYF. CDR3 in DNA: TGTGCCAGCAGTTTACCGTGGGACAGAGCGACTCAGTACTTC.

This chain joins TRBV6-1 and TRBJ1-1, with D perhaps TRBD1 (5 bases). The CDR3 totals 14 residues. Trimming shortened V by 7 bases and J by 4 bases, and 16 bases separated the two germline ends. Germline V gene sequence: CDR1 MNHNS, CDR2 SASEGT. The CDR3 region has the DNA TGTGCCAGCAATATGGGAAATCAGGGCACTGAAGCTTTCTTT. Translating gives CASNMGNQGTEAFF.

Here the CDR3 DNA reads TGTGCCAGCAGCTTAGTAGGCGGGAGGACGGCGGAGCAGTTCTTC. It translates to CASSLVGGRTAEQFF. V usage is TRBV11-3 and J usage is TRBJ2-1, with 8 bases that match TRBD2. Germline values: CDR1 SGHNT, CDR2 YENEEA. The CDR3 spans 15 residues. The V segment lost 1 base and the J segment 10 bases; nucleotides outside the gene matches: 9.

Of note for this clone: Other DNA sequences within the sample encode an identical CDR3. CDR3 protein: CASSLYNEQFF. The CDR3 DNA sequence: TGTGCCAGCAGTCTATACAATGAGCAGTTCTTC. The chain recombines TRBV2 with TRBJ2-1, with unresolved D. The CDR3 totals 11 residues. V was shortened by 5 bases and J by 4 bases, with 3 bases between the two germline ends. Germline CDR1 is SNHLY and CDR2 is FYNNEI.

Concerning this clone: This CDR3 is also generated by other DNA sequences in the sample. The V and J genes are TRBV27 and TRBJ2-7, with TRBD2 identical over 10 bases. V was clipped by 4 bases and J by 2 bases; unmatched bases: 2. This CDR3 contains 14 residues. The germline V gene has CDR1 MNHEY and CDR2 SMNVEV (reference sequence). In nucleotides, the CDR3 is TGTGCCAGCAGTTCAACTAGCGGGACCTACGAGCAGTACTTC. Residues: CASSSTSGTYEQYF.

The chain combines TRBV27 with TRBJ1-1; TRBD1 aligns across 7 bases. The CDR3 contains 15 residues. CDR1 and CDR2 from the germline V gene are MNHEY and SMNVEV (reference sequence). The V segment lost 5 bases and the J segment 5 bases; nucleotides outside the gene matches: 11. The CDR3: CASSPLNRGGTEAFF. CDR3 bases: TGTGCCAGCAGTCCCTTGAACAGGGGAGGGACTGAAGCTTTCTTT.

The chain joins TRBV30 to TRBJ1-1; D is ambiguous. The germline V gene has CDR1 GTSNPN and CDR2 SVGIG (reference sequence). The CDR3 length is 13 residues. Deletions cut 4 bases from V and 0 bases from J, with 9 bases between. The CDR3: CAWTGRVNTEAFF. In nucleotides, the CDR3 is TGTGCCTGGACCGGACGGGTGAACACTGAAGCTTTCTTT. The variable domain in full, with the rest retrieved from reference TRBV30 and TRBJ1-1, is SQTIHQWPATLVQPVGSPLSLECTVEGTSNPNLYWYRQAAGRGLQLLFYSVGIGQISSEVPQNLSASRPQDRQFILSSKKLLLSDSGFYLCAWTGRVNTEAFFGQGTRLTVV.

The V gene is TRBV2, the J gene TRBJ2-2; no reliable D call. CDR3 size: 15 residues. Germline lookup yields CDR1 SNHLY and CDR2 FYNNEI. Trimming pared 4 bases from V and 8 bases from J, leaving 17 bases between. The CDR3 reads CASSVVSRGSGELFF. CDR3 DNA: TGTGCCAGCAGTGTTGTTAGCCGAGGATCTGGGGAGCTGTTTTTT.

This clone was recorded once. The rearrangement links TRBV28 to TRBJ1-2; tentative D call: TRBD1 (5 bases). V was trimmed by 11 bases and J by 8 bases, leaving 21 bases between them. Germline V lookup: CDR1 MDHEN, CDR2 SYDVKM. The CDR3 runs to 13 residues. CDR3 sequence: CAGGREVGMGYTF. The CDR3 DNA follows: TGTGCCGGGGGGAGGGAAGTCGGTATGGGCTACACCTTC.

V gene TRBV9 combines with J gene TRBJ1-2; D gene unclear. V lost 4 bases, J lost 0 bases, and 13 bases lay in between. This CDR3 region has 15 residues. Germline CDR1 is SGDLS and CDR2 is YYNGEE. This CDR3 is CASSPEAAANYGYTF. DNA for the CDR3: TGTGCCAGCAGCCCAGAGGCAGCCGCTAACTATGGCTACACCTTC. The full variable domain, with the rest looked up from reference TRBV9 and TRBJ1-2, is DSGVTQTPKHLITATGQRVTLRCSPRSGDLSVYWYQQSLDQGLQFLIQYYNGEERAKGNILERFSAQQFPDLHSELNLSSLELGDSALYFCASSPEAAANYGYTFGSGTRLTVV.

This chain connects TRBV5-1 to TRBJ2-5, with D possibly matching TRBD2 (7 bases). V was trimmed by 2 bases and J by 2 bases, leaving 10 bases between them. Germline V gene data show CDR1 as SGHRS and CDR2 as YFSETQ. The CDR3 has 14 amino acids. CDR3 DNA sequence: TGCGCCAGCAGCTTCGGGGGGCCGCAAGAGACCCAGTACTTC. Amino acid sequence: CASSFGGPQETQYF.